Presented here are 15 T cell receptor beta chains from one specimen sequenced in a study of PD-1 blockade in mismatch repair-deficient tumors. TCRdb's copy holds only in-frame clones and misses some; the assay was immunoSEQ multiplex PCR. This sample carries approximately 110,000 clones, around 80% of them seen once, and the ten largest clones take less than 5.5%. The sample here was peripheral blood, taken 60 weeks after starting pembrolizumab. These receptors all stem from an adult with mismatch repair-deficient cancer.

This clone appeared a few times. The genes are TRBV14 and TRBJ2-7; D is unresolved. The CDR3 is 12 amino acids. Germline V gene sequence: CDR1 SGHDN, CDR2 FVKESK. V dropped 2 bases and J dropped 3 bases, with 5 bases sitting between them. Here the CDR3 reads CASSQMGYEQYF. The CDR3 DNA sequence: TGTGCCAGCAGCCAAATGGGCTACGAGCAGTACTTC.

The chain joins TRBV11-2 to TRBJ1-1, with no clear D. The CDR3 loop spans 15 amino acids. Trimming cost V 1 base and J 0 bases, with 9 bases left between them. Germline loops: CDR1 SGHAT, CDR2 FQNNGV. CDR3 coding DNA: TGTGCCAGCAGCTTAGTGGCGGGTCTGAACACTGAAGCTTTCTTT. Amino acids: CASSLVAGLNTEAFF.

The J gene is TRBJ1-4, the V gene TRBV6-7; D is possibly TRBD1 (5 bases). TRBV6-7 is an ORF for which the function is uncertain. Between the trimmed V and J ends, which lost 3 bases and 0 bases, there was a span of 8 bases. This CDR3 region has 15 residues. The chain's CDR3 is CASSYPTATNEKLFF. The CDR3 DNA follows: TGTGCCAGCAGTTATCCGACAGCAACTAATGAAAAACTGTTTTTT.

In this sample, this clone turned up once. The J gene is TRBJ2-7, the V gene TRBV7-9, with 7 bases matching TRBD1. J gave up 2 bases and V 3 bases, and 4 bases lay outside the gene matches. The germline V gene has CDR1 SEHNR and CDR2 FQNEAQ (reference sequence). This CDR3 comprises 14 residues. The CDR3 region has the DNA TGTGCCAGCAGCTTTAACCAGGGGGCCTACGAGCAGTACTTC. Translating gives CASSFNQGAYEQYF.

The V gene is TRBV19, the J gene TRBJ2-7; unclear D gene. Germline V gives CDR1 LNHDA, CDR2 SQIVND (reference sequence). The CDR3 consists of 13 residues. Trimming shortened V by 5 bases and J by 6 bases, and 14 bases separated the two germline ends. For the CDR3, the DNA is TGTGCCAGTAGTGGTACCTCCGTAGGCGAGCAGTACTTC. This sequence encodes CASSGTSVGEQYF.

In its sample, this clone was seen once. The chain is built from TRBV7-6 and TRBJ2-5, with D unresolved. CDR3 length: 14 residues. The V end was cut by 5 bases, the J end by 5 bases, with 15 bases between. In germline, CDR1 is SGHVS, CDR2 FNYEAQ. The CDR3 sequence: CASSTDPVAETQYF. DNA for the CDR3: TGTGCCAGCAGCACCGACCCGGTAGCCGAGACCCAGTACTTC.

This clone has only one observation. This chain links TRBV30 with TRBJ1-1, with TRBD1 as a possible D gene (5 bases). Germline lookup yields CDR1 GTSNPN and CDR2 SVGIG (reference sequence). This CDR3 is 13 amino acids long. Trimming took off 3 bases at V and 4 bases at J, with 12 bases between the two ends. CDR3 DNA: TGTGCCTGGAGCCTCTTGAGGGGCACTGAAGCTTTCTTT. Encoded protein: CAWSLLRGTEAFF. The full variable domain, rest sourced from reference TRBV30 and TRBJ1-1, is SQTIHQWPATLVQPVGSPLSLECTVEGTSNPNLYWYRQAAGRGLQLLFYSVGIGQISSEVPQNLSASRPQDRQFILSSKKLLLSDSGFYLCAWSLLRGTEAFFGQGTRLTVV.

The J gene is TRBJ1-4, the V gene TRBV28; perhaps TRBD1 as D (5 bases). V dropped 1 base and J dropped 8 bases, with 11 bases sitting between them. The CDR3 consists of 14 residues. Looked up from germline, CDR1 is MDHEN and CDR2 is SYDVKM. For the CDR3, the DNA is TGTGCCAGCAGTTTATCGGGGGTTGACGAAAAACTGTTTTTT. Its translation: CASSLSGVDEKLFF.

This clone came up a few times. This chain uses TRBV30 with TRBJ1-2; D remains ambiguous. The CDR3 sequence is 12 residues long. The ends were cut back, 2 bases at V and 4 bases at J, with 8 bases in the middle. Per the germline V gene, CDR1 is GTSNPN and CDR2 is SVGIG (reference sequence). CDR3 sequence reads: CAWSNTAYGYTF. CDR3 nucleotides: TGTGCCTGGAGTAACACAGCCTATGGCTACACCTTC.

The J gene is TRBJ2-7, the V gene TRBV4-3; 14 bases map to TRBD2. This CDR3 is built from 15 residues. The V and J ends lost 3 bases and 5 bases, in that order; junction bases with no gene match: 3. Germline V lookup: CDR1 LGHNA, CDR2 YSLEER. CDR3 region: CASSHGGLAGDEQYF. CDR3 nucleotide sequence: TGCGCCAGCAGCCACGGGGGACTAGCGGGAGACGAGCAGTACTTC.

Notes on this clone: Sequence at one end of the junction differs from germline and may be a read error. The chain uses TRBV7-7 and TRBJ2-1; TRBD1 might be the D (6 bases). The CDR3 is 13 residues long. Germline values: CDR1 SSHAT, CDR2 FNYEAQ (reference sequence). In nucleotides, the CDR3 is TGTGCTAGCAGCGCGAACAGGGACAATGAGCAGTTCTTC. Protein: CASSANRDNEQFF.

The chain combines TRBV5-1 with TRBJ2-7; TRBD1 matches 11 bases. Germline V CDR1 and CDR2: SGHRS, YFSETQ. Trimming removed 4 bases from V and 5 bases from J; junction bases left unmatched: 5. The CDR3 totals 14 residues. The CDR3 protein is CASSDGQGANEQYF. The DNA for the CDR3 is TGCGCCAGCAGCGACGGACAGGGGGCCAACGAGCAGTACTTC.

The chain recombines TRBV15 with TRBJ2-2, with TRBD2 identical over 8 bases. V shed 0 bases, J shed 5 bases, and the junction held 5 bases outside the gene matches. The CDR3 runs to 16 residues. Germline V lookup: CDR1 LNHNV, CDR2 YYDKDF (reference sequence). The CDR3 DNA reads as TGTGCCACCAGCAGAGAGGTTGGCGGGAGGACCGGGGAGCTGTTTTTT. Encoded protein: CATSREVGGRTGELFF.

This chain joins TRBV10-2 and TRBJ1-2, with D uncertain. Looked up from germline, CDR1 is WSHSY and CDR2 is SAAADI. Trimming pared 0 bases from V and 8 bases from J, leaving 13 bases between. The CDR3 totals 14 residues. The chain's CDR3 is CASSESTPSAGYTF. The CDR3, as DNA: TGCGCCAGCAGTGAGTCGACCCCGTCGGCGGGCTACACCTTC.

The chain employs TRBV7-2 and TRBJ2-7; D is perhaps TRBD1 or TRBD2 (5 bases each). V was cut by 5 bases and J by 3 bases, with 14 bases left in between. CDR3 size: 14 residues. From germline, CDR1 is SGHTA and CDR2 FQGNSA. The CDR3 DNA reads as TGTGCCAGCAGCACCGGGGACGGCTTCTACGAGCAGTACTTC. The encoded protein is CASSTGDGFYEQYF.